These 25 T cell receptor beta chains were all obtained from the same sample, sequenced in a study of T cells in Graves' hyperthyroidism and ophthalmopathy. The TCR beta CDR3 regions underwent amplification using RNA transcripts as the source. The HTBI set primed first-round TCR CDR3 RT-PCR. MiXCR was run by TCRdb on the multiplex PCR reads, yielding one entry per CDR3 protein. In the table there are roughly 400,000 distinct CDR3 sequences, about an eighth of which are singletons. Sequencing input: blood. The receptor source for this set is a man aged 50 or older with Graves' ophthalmopathy.

This clonotype was counted many times. The CDR3 sequence is CASSLTGLYEQYF. Here the CDR3 DNA reads TGCGCCAGCAGCTTGACAGGATTGTACGAGCAGTACTTC. The chain recombines TRBV5-1 with TRBJ2-7, with D possibly matching TRBD1 (5 bases). The CDR3 covers 13 residues. CDR1 is SGHRS, CDR2 YFSETQ, per germline. The V and J ends lost 1 base and 4 bases respectively, with 9 bases between them. Filled out from reference TRBV5-1 and TRBJ2-7, the complete variable domain reads KAGVTQTPRYLIKTRGQQVTLSCSPISGHRSVSWYQQTPGQGLQFLFEYFSETQRNKGNFPGRFSGRQFSNSRSEMNVSTLELGDSALYLCASSLTGLYEQYFGPGTRLTVT.

About this clonotype itself: This clone may be a read error of a much larger clone one base away. V gene TRBV12-3 or TRBV12-4 combines with J gene TRBJ2-2; D ambiguous. V lost 7 bases to trimming and J lost 0 bases, with 6 bases between them. The CDR3 has 13 amino acids. The CDR3 loop is CASTKANTGELFF. The CDR3 bases are TGTGCCAGCACCAAAGCGAACACCGGGGAGCTGTTTTTT.

This clonotype was observed at least ten times. This chain connects TRBV7-3 to TRBJ2-3; D remains unclear. Germline values: CDR1 SGHTA, CDR2 FQGTGA. Trimming took 5 bases from V and 2 from J, leaving 11 bases between them. This CDR3 region has 14 residues. The CDR3 DNA reads TGTGCCAGCAGCCCCGCCTCCAACACAGATACGCAGTATTTT. Its translation: CASSPASNTDTQYF.

This clonotype has only a few counts. The gene calls are TRBV7-3 and TRBJ1-3; 7 nucleotides agree with TRBD1. The CDR3 extends over 16 amino acids. Germline V CDR1 and CDR2: SGHTA, FQGTGA. The ends lost 4 bases at V and 1 base at J; junction bases unmatched: 7. The CDR3 DNA is TGTGCCAGCAGCTCCCGACAGGGCGGTTCTGGAAACACCATATATTTT. This gives the protein CASSSRQGGSGNTIYF.

This clonotype came up a few times. In nucleotides, the CDR3 is TGTGCCACCGGGGGGTTGGCAGCTTTCTTT. Amino acid sequence: CATGGLAAFF. The rearrangement uses TRBV19 and TRBJ1-1; D perhaps matches TRBD1 (5 bases). Germline V gives CDR1 LNHDA, CDR2 SQIVND (reference sequence). The CDR3 is 10 amino acids. V lost 10 bases to trimming and J lost 10 bases, with 13 bases between them. Supplemented by reference TRBV19 and TRBJ1-1, the full variable domain reads DGGITQSPKYLFRKEGQNVTLSCEQNLNHDAMYWYRQDPGQGLRLIYYSQIVNDFQKGDIAEGYSVSREKKESFPLTVTSAQKNPTAFYLCATGGLAAFFGQGTRLTVV.

This chain uses TRBV28 with TRBJ1-6; TRBD1 is a possible D gene (6 bases). Germline V gene lookup returns CDR1 MDHEN and CDR2 SYDVKM. The V and J ends lost 7 bases and 8 bases respectively, with 9 bases between them. This CDR3 region has 12 residues. CDR3 coding DNA: TGTGCCAGCAAAGGGGGGGATTCACCCCTCCACTTT. Translation: CASKGGDSPLHF.

Note on this clonotype: The final CDR3 position lacks the conserved phenylalanine or tryptophan, pointing to a likely read error. The rearrangement uses TRBV18 and TRBJ2-5; weak D call: TRBD1 (5 bases). Per germline, CDR1 KGHSH and CDR2 LQKENI. V lost 6 bases, J lost 1 base, and 9 bases lay in between. The CDR3 totals 13 residues. The CDR3 DNA is TGTGCCAGCTCCCTAAGGGGCCAAGAGACCCAGTACCTC. Encoded protein: CASSLRGQETQYL.

The chain links TRBV6-1 to TRBJ2-4; D is perhaps TRBD1 (5 bases). CDR1 is MNHNS, CDR2 SASEGT, per germline. The CDR3 contains 14 residues. Trimming stripped 8 bases from V and 2 bases from J, with 13 bases between. The CDR3 DNA reads TGTGCCAGCCGTCATAGGGGTTCCAAAAACATTCAGTACTTC. Protein: CASRHRGSKNIQYF.

Of note for this clonotype: A much bigger clone sits one base away, suggesting this may be a read error. The chain employs TRBV6-5 and TRBJ2-7; 8 nucleotides align to TRBD1. With V trimmed by 2 bases and J by 6 bases, 9 bases remained unmatched. Germline lookup yields CDR1 MNHEY and CDR2 SVGAGI. The length of the CDR3 is 15 residues. Written as DNA, the CDR3 is TGTGCCAGCAGTTACGGTGGGGCAGGGGGCGGCGAGCAGTACTTC. This encodes CASSYGGAGGGEQYF.

This clonotype occurred a few times. The junction departs from germline at one end; a sequencing error may be responsible. This chain joins TRBV7-9 and TRBJ2-7, with unresolved D. The CDR3 contains 14 residues. The germline V gene encodes CDR1 SEHNR and CDR2 FQNEAQ (reference sequence). CDR3 in amino acids: CASSSDTLSYEQYF. Here the CDR3 DNA reads TGTGCTAGCAGTTCCGACACCCTCTCCTACGAGCAGTACTTC. Looking up the rest from reference TRBV7-9 and TRBJ2-7 gives the full variable domain: DTGVSQNPRHKITKRGQNVTFRCDPISEHNRLYWYRQTLGQGPEFLTYFQNEAQLEKSRLLSDRFSAERPKGSFSTLEIQRTEQGDSAMYLCASSSDTLSYEQYFGPGTRLTVT.

The gene calls are TRBV5-1 and TRBJ2-2; 14 bases map to TRBD2. V dropped 2 bases and J dropped 1; count of bases not matched to a gene: 4. This CDR3 comprises 18 residues. CDR1 is SGHRS and CDR2 is YFSETQ in the germline V gene. CDR3: CASSFGLAGGLNTGELFF. The CDR3 region has the DNA TGCGCCAGCAGCTTTGGACTAGCGGGAGGACTGAACACCGGGGAGCTGTTTTTT.

The table lists this clonotype with a few counts. The chain uses TRBV9 and TRBJ2-3; D possibly corresponds to TRBD2 (5 bases). The germline V and J ends were trimmed by 0 bases and 4 bases, with 18 bases remaining between them. Per germline, CDR1 SGDLS and CDR2 YYNGEE. The CDR3 consists of 17 residues. As DNA, the CDR3 is TGTGCCAGCAGCGTAGACCCACTAGGAACGCCCGCAGATACGCAGTATTTT. Amino acid sequence: CASSVDPLGTPADTQYF. Full variable domain (remainder filled in from reference TRBV9 and TRBJ2-3): DSGVTQTPKHLITATGQRVTLRCSPRSGDLSVYWYQQSLDQGLQFLIQYYNGEERAKGNILERFSAQQFPDLHSELNLSSLELGDSALYFCASSVDPLGTPADTQYFGPGTRLTVL.

The table lists this clonotype with many counts. The rearrangement links TRBV6-1 to TRBJ1-1, with 9 bases lining up with TRBD1. J gave up 6 bases and V 6 bases, and 17 bases lay outside the gene matches. Germline V gene sequence: CDR1 MNHNS, CDR2 SASEGT. The length of the CDR3 is 17 residues. The CDR3 DNA follows: TGTGCCAGCAGGTTGACGGGACAGGGTATGAGAGGCGCTGAAGCTTTCTTT. Its protein product is CASRLTGQGMRGAEAFF.

This clonotype has a handful of counts. The chain uses TRBV6-1 and TRBJ2-5; D might be TRBD2 (5 bases). CDR3 size: 14 residues. Germline CDR1 and CDR2: MNHNS and SASEGT. Trimming removed 3 bases at V and 5 bases at J, with 13 bases between. The CDR3 nucleotides read TGTGCCAGCAGTGATGCGAGCCGAGGGGAGACCCAGTACTTC. It translates to CASSDASRGETQYF.

This clonotype was observed a few times. The chain has TRBV19 and TRBJ2-6, with D possibly being TRBD1 (6 bases). The CDR3 length is 16 residues. Germline values: CDR1 LNHDA, CDR2 SQIVND (reference sequence). V was pared by 4 bases and J by 0 bases, with 10 bases between. CDR3 sequence (DNA): TGTGCCAGTAGTAGAGGACAGTTCTCTGGGGCCAACGTCCTGACTTTC. Translating gives CASSRGQFSGANVLTF. Filled out from reference TRBV19 and TRBJ2-6, the complete variable domain reads DGGITQSPKYLFRKEGQNVTLSCEQNLNHDAMYWYRQDPGQGLRLIYYSQIVNDFQKGDIAEGYSVSREKKESFPLTVTSAQKNPTAFYLCASSRGQFSGANVLTFGAGSRLTVL.

This clonotype was seen more than once but under ten times. This chain uses TRBV5-1 with TRBJ2-7, with 8 positions matching TRBD2. The length of the CDR3 is 15 residues. V lost 4 bases and J lost 2; bases outside the gene matches: 8. Germline loops: CDR1 SGHRS, CDR2 YFSETQ. Here the CDR3 DNA reads TGCGCCAGCAGCCTCTTAGCGGGATCGACCTACGAGCAGTACTTC. Residues: CASSLLAGSTYEQYF.

V gene TRBV19 combines with J gene TRBJ2-2; 11 bases are shared with TRBD2. The CDR3 extends over 15 amino acids. Germline values: CDR1 LNHDA, CDR2 SQIVND (reference sequence). V dropped 5 bases and J dropped 5; count of bases not matched to a gene: 4. Here the CDR3 reads CASSWTSGFTGELFF. The CDR3, as DNA: TGTGCCAGTAGTTGGACTAGCGGGTTTACCGGGGAGCTGTTTTTT.

This clonotype was seen repeatedly, ten times or more. The chain employs TRBV20-1 and TRBJ2-7, with D perhaps given as TRBD1 or TRBD2 (5 bases each). Trimming stripped 3 bases from V and 1 base from J, with 10 bases between. Germline loops: CDR1 DFQATT, CDR2 SNEGSKA (reference sequence). This CDR3 has 13 residues. Written as DNA, the CDR3 is TGCAGTGCTAGTCGGGACGTTTCCTACGAGCAGTACTTC. Translation gives CSASRDVSYEQYF.

This clonotype occurred many times. The rearrangement links TRBV2 to TRBJ2-7; no clear D gene. CDR1 SNHLY and CDR2 FYNNEI come from the germline V gene. Trimming pared 4 bases from V and 12 bases from J, leaving 10 bases between. The CDR3 is 10 residues long. The CDR3 bases are TGTGCCAGCAGTGGACCCGTTCGGTACTTC. Protein product: CASSGPVRYF.

The gene calls are TRBV12-5 and TRBJ2-1; D perhaps matches TRBD1 (6 bases). CDR3 size: 14 residues. The germline CDR1 and CDR2 sequences are LGHNT and FRNRAP. V dropped 5 bases and J dropped 8 bases, with 16 bases sitting between them. CDR3 sequence (DNA): TGTGCTAGTGGTCCGGGACAATTAAGGTATGAGCAGTTCTTC. As protein: CASGPGQLRYEQFF.

The V gene is TRBV29-1, the J gene TRBJ2-5; D unclear. The CDR3 is 12 amino acids. Germline V lookup: CDR1 SQVTM, CDR2 ANQGSEA. The germline V and J ends were trimmed by 4 bases and 1 base, with 7 bases remaining between them. The CDR3 sequence: CSVGVGQETQYF. In DNA form, the CDR3 reads TGCAGCGTTGGTGTGGGCCAAGAGACCCAGTACTTC. Full variable domain (rest looked up from reference TRBV29-1 and TRBJ2-5): SAVISQKPSRDICQRGTSLTIQCQVDSQVTMMFWYRQQPGQSLTLIATANQGSEATYESGFVIDKFPISRPNLTFSTLTVSNMSPEDSSIYLCSVGVGQETQYFGPGTRLLVL.

The chain is built from TRBV25-1 and TRBJ1-4; TRBD1 matches at 8 bases. Germline trimming cut 6 bases from V and 4 bases from J; bases unmatched to any gene: 13. Germline V gene data show CDR1 as MGHDK and CDR2 as SYGVNS. The CDR3 extends over 17 amino acids. The CDR3 sequence is CASSPRRQGTNNEKLFF. The CDR3 region has the DNA TGTGCCAGCAGCCCAAGGCGACAGGGGACCAATAATGAAAAACTGTTTTTT.

This clonotype has at least ten counts. This chain connects TRBV20-1 to TRBJ1-2; D is unresolved. This CDR3 contains 13 residues. The germline V and J ends were trimmed by 0 bases and 8 bases, with 13 bases remaining between them. Germline loops: CDR1 DFQATT, CDR2 SNEGSKA (reference sequence). The DNA of the CDR3 is TGCAGTGCTAGAGAGTGGGCAGGCGGAGGCTACACCTTC. Residues: CSAREWAGGGYTF.

This clonotype was seen at least ten times. The V and J genes are TRBV29-1 and TRBJ2-7; perhaps TRBD1 as D (5 bases). From germline, CDR1 is SQVTM and CDR2 ANQGSEA. The CDR3 runs to 14 residues. The V and J ends lost 4 bases and 0 bases respectively, with 13 bases between them. CDR3 nucleotides: TGCAGCGTTGCTTCGACAGTAACCTCCTACGAGCAGTACTTC. This translates into CSVASTVTSYEQYF.

V usage is TRBV29-1 and J usage is TRBJ2-4; TRBD1 aligns across 8 bases. This CDR3 has 13 residues. V gave up 4 bases and J gave up 8 bases; unmatched junction bases: 7. Per germline, CDR1 SQVTM and CDR2 ANQGSEA. Written as DNA, the CDR3 is TGCAGCGTTGGGGGGACAGGAGGGGACATTCAGTACTTC. Translating it yields CSVGGTGGDIQYF.